The 26 T cell receptor beta chains listed next were all sequenced from one sample in a study of T cells in Graves' hyperthyroidism and ophthalmopathy. RNA transcripts provided the source from which TCR beta CDR3 regions were amplified. HTBI primers drove first-round RT-PCR of the TCR CDR3. One entry per CDR3 protein results from TCRdb running MiXCR on the multiplex PCR reads. The sample comprises under 350,000 distinct CDR3 sequences, approximately 22% of which are singletons, and around 45% rests with the top ten. The specimen sequenced was blood. The receptors were sampled from a woman between 45 and 65 years old with Graves' hyperthyroidism.

This clonotype was recorded many times. This chain connects TRBV12-3 or TRBV12-4 to TRBJ2-2, with TRBD2 identical over 8 bases. The CDR3 consists of 14 residues. J was trimmed by 0 bases and V by 10 bases; bases with no gene match: 4. The CDR3, as DNA: TGTGCCACCTCAGCGGGGGCGAACACCGGGGAGCTGTTTTTT. Translation: CATSAGANTGELFF.

This clonotype has a count of ten or more. J is TRBJ1-2 and V is TRBV11-2; TRBD1 might be the D (5 bases). In germline, CDR1 is SGHAT, CDR2 FQNNGV. The V and J ends lost 1 base and 8 bases respectively, with 8 bases between them. There are 12 residues in the CDR3. CDR3 DNA sequence: TGTGCCAGCAGCTTAGTCAGGGAAGGCTACACCTTC. This gives the protein CASSLVREGYTF.

The V call is TRBV20-1, the J call TRBJ2-7; 9 bases match TRBD1. CDR3 length: 14 residues. Germline lookup yields CDR1 DFQATT and CDR2 SNEGSKA (reference sequence). The V gene end was trimmed by 8 bases and the J gene end by 3 bases; junction bases not matched to a gene: 11. For the CDR3, the DNA is TGCAGTATCCAATACTCGGGACAGGGCTACGAGCAGTACTTC. It codes for CSIQYSGQGYEQYF.

Many counts were recorded for this clonotype. This chain uses TRBV28 with TRBJ1-3; D remains ambiguous. The CDR3 runs 15 residues. The V gene's germline CDR1 is MDHEN and CDR2 SYDVKM. The ends were cut back, 5 bases at V and 4 bases at J, with 15 bases in the middle. As DNA, the CDR3 is TGTGCCAGCAGTCCGAGCAGAGGGCAGGGAAACACCATATATTTT. Its protein is CASSPSRGQGNTIYF.

At least ten counts were recorded for this clonotype. The V and J genes are TRBV11-3 and TRBJ2-5, with no clear D. Germline CDR1 reads SGHNT; CDR2 reads YENEEA. The germline V and J ends were trimmed by 5 bases and 5 bases, with 24 bases remaining between them. The CDR3 consists of 17 residues. This CDR3 reads CASSPTDWPYLEETQYF. Written as DNA, the CDR3 is TGTGCCAGCAGCCCAACAGACTGGCCATACCTCGAGGAGACCCAGTACTTC. Together with reference TRBV11-3 and TRBJ2-5, the CDR3 gives the full variable domain: EAGVVQSPRYKIIEKKQPVAFWCNPISGHNTLYWYLQNLGQGPELLIRYENEEAVDDSQLPKDRFSAERLKGVDSTLKIQPAELGDSAVYLCASSPTDWPYLEETQYFGPGTRLLVL.

This rearrangement joins TRBV29-1 to TRBJ2-1; D not certain. The V gene's germline CDR1 is SQVTM and CDR2 ANQGSEA. V was shortened by 1 base and J by 6 bases, with 7 bases between the two germline ends. This CDR3 is 12 amino acids long. The DNA for the CDR3 is TGCAGCGTTGAAGGCCGCCTCAATGAGCAGTTCTTC. It codes for CSVEGRLNEQFF.

This clonotype was seen repeatedly, ten times or more. V is TRBV30 and J is TRBJ1-5, with D maybe TRBD1 (5 bases). The length of the CDR3 is 14 residues. V dropped 4 bases and J dropped 4 bases, with 14 bases sitting between them. CDR1 is GTSNPN and CDR2 is SVGIG in the germline V gene (reference sequence). CDR3 in DNA: TGTGCCTGGACCAACCAGGGTGGTAATCAGCCCCAGCATTTT. Its protein is CAWTNQGGNQPQHF.

This clonotype was seen many times. The chain links TRBV7-2 to TRBJ2-7; D gene uncertain. Looked up from germline, CDR1 is SGHTA and CDR2 is FQGNSA. V lost 4 bases and J lost 4, with 20 bases in between. The CDR3 is 16 residues long. CDR3 in amino acids: CASSSSRVLPSYEQYF. CDR3 in DNA: TGTGCCAGCAGCTCTTCTCGGGTCCTACCTTCGTACGAGCAGTACTTC.

The chain employs TRBV19 and TRBJ2-2; a weak D match, TRBD1 (5 bases). CDR1 is LNHDA, CDR2 SQIVND, per germline (reference sequence). The ends were cut back, 1 base at V and 1 base at J, with 13 bases in the middle. This CDR3 spans 17 amino acids. CDR3 sequence: CASSIAGRDKNTGELFF. The DNA for the CDR3 is TGTGCCAGTAGTATAGCGGGCAGGGATAAGAACACCGGGGAGCTGTTTTTT. The whole variable domain, remainder taken from reference TRBV19 and TRBJ2-2, is DGGITQSPKYLFRKEGQNVTLSCEQNLNHDAMYWYRQDPGQGLRLIYYSQIVNDFQKGDIAEGYSVSREKKESFPLTVTSAQKNPTAFYLCASSIAGRDKNTGELFFGEGSRLTVL.

The chain uses TRBV6-1 and TRBJ2-3; D gene ambiguous. Per germline, CDR1 MNHNS and CDR2 SASEGT. CDR3 length equals 11 residues. The chain's CDR3 is CASTRSDTQYF. CDR3 bases: TGTGCGTCCACGAGGTCAGATACGCAGTATTTT.

Only a few counts were recorded for this clonotype. The chain is built from TRBV11-3 and TRBJ2-1; D is possibly TRBD2 (5 bases). V dropped 4 bases and J dropped 3 bases, with 10 bases sitting between them. The CDR3 has 14 residues. From germline, CDR1 is SGHNT and CDR2 YENEEA. CDR3 sequence (DNA): TGTGCCAGCAGCTCATTCCGGGACTACAATGAGCAGTTCTTC. This translates into CASSSFRDYNEQFF.

This clonotype has more than one count but fewer than ten. The chain links TRBV24-1 to TRBJ2-5; 7 bases are a match to TRBD2. Trimming at V came to 3 bases and at J to 8 bases, leaving 14 bases not matched to a gene. The CDR3 has 16 residues. From germline, CDR1 is KGHDR and CDR2 SFDVKD. The CDR3 DNA reads TGTGCCACCAGTGATCAAATAGCGGGCGGAGTTGCTACCCAGTACTTC. Protein product: CATSDQIAGGVATQYF.

This clonotype occurred a few times. The gene calls are TRBV19 and TRBJ2-7; 10 bases match TRBD2. The V gene end was trimmed by 5 bases and the J gene end by 5 bases; junction bases not matched to a gene: 9. The germline CDR1 and CDR2 sequences are LNHDA and SQIVND (reference sequence). The CDR3 has 15 amino acids. For the CDR3, the DNA is TGTGCCAGTAGTCCTTCTCTAGCGGGAGTAAACGAGCAGTACTTC. Its translation: CASSPSLAGVNEQYF.

This clonotype was found many times. V usage is TRBV10-3 and J usage is TRBJ2-1; the match to TRBD2 covers 7 bases. V gave up 4 bases and J gave up 0 bases; unmatched junction bases: 6. CDR1 and CDR2 from the germline V gene are ENHRY and SYGVKD. The CDR3 extends over 16 amino acids. This chain's CDR3 is CAISGASGSSYNEQFF. DNA for the CDR3: TGTGCCATCAGTGGAGCTAGCGGAAGCTCCTACAATGAGCAGTTCTTC.

V gene TRBV18 combines with J gene TRBJ2-1, with 10 positions matching TRBD2. The assigned J gene may be wrong: the sequence end matches TRBJ2-7 better. Germline loops: CDR1 KGHSH, CDR2 LQKENI. The CDR3 runs to 15 residues. The CDR3 here is CASSPGTSVYNEQYF. For the CDR3, the DNA is TGTGCCAGCTCACCCGGGACTAGCGTTTACAATGAGCAGTACTTC.

This clonotype was detected many times. The chain recombines TRBV20-1 with TRBJ1-5, with a possible D match to TRBD1 (5 bases). Germline CDR1 and CDR2: DFQATT and SNEGSKA (reference sequence). V was cut by 0 bases and J by 4 bases, with 10 bases left in between. The CDR3 is 14 residues long. This CDR3 is CSARDFNRNQPQHF. The CDR3 DNA reads TGCAGTGCTAGAGATTTTAACAGGAATCAGCCCCAGCATTTT.

This clonotype was seen many times. This chain connects TRBV7-8 to TRBJ2-2, with TRBD1 as a possible D gene (5 bases). The V gene lost 2 bases and the J gene lost 0 bases, with 10 bases spanning the gap. The CDR3 contains 16 residues. Germline V lookup: CDR1 SGHVS, CDR2 FQNEAQ. CDR3 sequence (DNA): TGTGCCAGCAGCTTAAGGATGACAGCGAACACCGGGGAGCTGTTTTTT. The encoded protein is CASSLRMTANTGELFF.

The rearrangement joins TRBV5-1 to TRBJ2-2, with TRBD1 matching over 9 bases. Germline assignment: CDR1 SGHRS and CDR2 YFSETQ. Trimming removed 0 bases from V and 0 bases from J; junction bases left unmatched: 3. There are 17 residues in the CDR3. Here the CDR3 reads CASSLGGQGANTGELFF. CDR3 in DNA: TGCGCCAGCAGCTTGGGGGGACAGGGTGCGAACACCGGGGAGCTGTTTTTT.

There are many counts of this clonotype. CDR3 DNA: TGTGCCAGCAGGCCTCACAGGGGCGCAGATACGCAGTATTTT. It is translated as CASRPHRGADTQYF. This sequence joins TRBV12-3 or TRBV12-4 and TRBJ2-3, with TRBD1 identical over 7 bases. The V segment lost 6 bases and the J segment 4 bases; nucleotides outside the gene matches: 7. The CDR3 has 14 residues.

Ten or more counts support this clonotype. The chain's CDR3 is CASSHGRDYEQYF. The CDR3 bases are TGTGCCAGCAGCCACGGACGCGATTACGAGCAGTACTTC. The chain couples TRBV4-2 to TRBJ2-7; D is undetermined. The CDR3 is 13 residues long. Germline CDR1 LGHNA, CDR2 YNFKEQ. Trimming stripped 3 bases from V and 4 bases from J, with 10 bases between.

This clonotype was counted a few times. This chain uses TRBV6-1 with TRBJ2-5; D tentatively fits TRBD1 or TRBD2 (5 bases each). V was shortened by 0 bases and J by 7 bases, with 15 bases between the two germline ends. Germline V CDR1 and CDR2: MNHNS, SASEGT. The CDR3 is 15 amino acids. The CDR3, as DNA: TGTGCCAGCAGTGAAGCGCGGGCCAAAGGGGCGACCCAGTACTTC. Its protein is CASSEARAKGATQYF.

This clonotype was counted at least ten times. The CDR3 loop is CASSQNRGGTDTQYF. The CDR3, as DNA: TGTGCCAGCTCACAGAATCGAGGGGGCACAGATACGCAGTATTTT. The V gene is TRBV18, the J gene TRBJ2-3, with D perhaps matching TRBD1 or TRBD2 (5 bases each). Deletions cut 4 bases from V and 1 base from J, with 12 bases between. The CDR3 loop spans 15 amino acids. Germline CDR1 KGHSH, CDR2 LQKENI. Full variable domain (missing parts from reference TRBV18 and TRBJ2-3): NAGVMQNPRHLVRRRGQEARLRCSPMKGHSHVYWYRQLPEEGLKFMVYLQKENIIDESGMPKERFSAEFPKEGPSILRIQQVVRGDSAAYFCASSQNRGGTDTQYFGPGTRLTVL.

This clonotype was counted at least ten times. CDR3 nucleotide sequence: TGTGCCAGCAGTCATAACGGACAGGGTAGTCTTCAAGAGACCCAGTACTTC. This gives the protein CASSHNGQGSLQETQYF. V gene TRBV28 combines with J gene TRBJ2-5, with 8 bases fitting TRBD1. The CDR3 is made up of 17 amino acids. V shed 5 bases, J shed 2 bases, and the junction held 13 bases outside the gene matches. Germline loops: CDR1 MDHEN, CDR2 SYDVKM.

This clonotype was recorded many times. V and J are TRBV12-3 or TRBV12-4 and TRBJ2-5; possibly TRBD1 for D (6 bases). V was pared by 5 bases and J by 1 base, with 8 bases between. The CDR3 consists of 13 residues. The CDR3 is CASSRTVQETQYF. The CDR3 nucleotides are TGTGCCAGCAGTCGGACAGTCCAAGAGACCCAGTACTTC.

This clonotype appeared many times. The chain has TRBV20-1 and TRBJ2-4; 9 positions agree with TRBD1. The V gene end was trimmed by 2 bases and the J gene end by 3 bases; junction bases not matched to a gene: 2. This CDR3 has 14 amino acids. The germline V gene has CDR1 DFQATT and CDR2 SNEGSKA (reference sequence). The CDR3 region has the DNA TGCAGTGCTAGATCGGGACAGGGCAAAAACATTCAGTACTTC. Protein sequence: CSARSGQGKNIQYF.

This clonotype was found many times. The chain employs TRBV18 and TRBJ2-6, with TRBD1 matching over 7 bases. V lost 5 bases and J lost 2; bases outside the gene matches: 3. Germline values: CDR1 KGHSH, CDR2 LQKENI. The CDR3 covers 15 residues. This CDR3 reads CASSTQGPGANVLTF. The CDR3 DNA reads TGTGCCAGCTCAACACAGGGGCCTGGGGCCAACGTCCTGACTTTC.